The clone carrying this T cell receptor beta chain was picked up one time. The participants were between about 18 and 95 years old and came from about two dozen US areas. Each participant's cohort was designated according to participant-reported clinical history. This record belongs to a study of blood T cell repertoires in COVID-19. In germline, CDR1 is SGDLS, CDR2 YYNGEE. The CDR3 contains 14 residues. V shed 2 bases and J 3 bases; nucleotides not matched to a gene: 4. Sequencing used immunoSEQ multiplex PCR; TCRdb keeps in-frame clones, though not all of them. The profile shows a few hundred thousand clones, roughly 90% of them singletons.

Sequenced input: PBMCs or T cells enriched from blood (not recorded which). This rearrangement joins TRBV9 to TRBJ2-7, with TRBD2 matching over 8 bases. This receptor was taken from a woman aged 45 to 65 who had been exposed to COVID-19. This CDR3 reads CASSVTGTSYEQYF. In nucleotides, the CDR3 is TGTGCCAGCAGCGTGACCGGGACTAGCTACGAGCAGTACTTC.